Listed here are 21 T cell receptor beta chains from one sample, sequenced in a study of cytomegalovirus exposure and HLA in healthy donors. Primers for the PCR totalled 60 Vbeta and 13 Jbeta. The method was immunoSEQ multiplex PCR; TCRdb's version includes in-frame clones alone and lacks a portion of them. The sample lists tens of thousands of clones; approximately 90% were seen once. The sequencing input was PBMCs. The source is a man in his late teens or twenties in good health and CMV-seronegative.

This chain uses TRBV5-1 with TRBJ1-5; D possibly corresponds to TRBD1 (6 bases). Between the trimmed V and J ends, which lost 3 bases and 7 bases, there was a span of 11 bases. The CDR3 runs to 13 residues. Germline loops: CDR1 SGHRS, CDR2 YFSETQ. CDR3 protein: CASSSTGPQPQHF. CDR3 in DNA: TGCGCCAGCAGCTCCACAGGGCCCCAGCCCCAGCATTTT.

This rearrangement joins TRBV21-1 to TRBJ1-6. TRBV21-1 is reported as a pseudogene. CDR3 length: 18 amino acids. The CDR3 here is CASSNLAGTNSYNSPLHF. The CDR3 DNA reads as TGTGCCAGCAGCAATCTCGCGGGGACCAACTCCTATAATTCACCCCTCCACTTT.

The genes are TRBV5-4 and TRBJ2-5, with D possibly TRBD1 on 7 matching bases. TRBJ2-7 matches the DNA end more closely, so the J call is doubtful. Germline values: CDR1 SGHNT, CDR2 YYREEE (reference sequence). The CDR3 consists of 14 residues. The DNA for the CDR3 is TGTGCCAGCAGCCGACAGGGAGGCTCCTACGAGCAGTACTTC. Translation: CASSRQGGSYEQYF.

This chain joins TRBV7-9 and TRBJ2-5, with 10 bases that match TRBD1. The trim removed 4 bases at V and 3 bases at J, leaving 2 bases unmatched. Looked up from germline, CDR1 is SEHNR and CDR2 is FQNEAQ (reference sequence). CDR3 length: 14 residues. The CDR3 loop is CASSSGQGKETQYF. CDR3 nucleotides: TGTGCCAGCAGCTCGGGACAGGGGAAAGAGACCCAGTACTTC.

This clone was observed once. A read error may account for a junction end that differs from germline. DNA for the CDR3: TGTGCCAGCAGCTCGATGGATGTAGGGGACAGCGAATATTTT. Its translation is CASSSMDVGDSEYF. This sequence joins TRBV5-5 and TRBJ1-4, with TRBD1 identical over 7 bases. The germline V gene encodes CDR1 SGHKS and CDR2 YYEKEE (reference sequence). The CDR3 spans 14 residues.

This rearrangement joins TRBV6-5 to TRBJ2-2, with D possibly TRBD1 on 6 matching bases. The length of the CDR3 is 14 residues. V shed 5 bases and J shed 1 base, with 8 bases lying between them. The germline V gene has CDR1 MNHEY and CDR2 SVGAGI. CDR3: CASSGQLNTGELFF. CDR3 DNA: TGTGCCAGCAGTGGACAGCTGAACACCGGGGAGCTGTTTTTT.

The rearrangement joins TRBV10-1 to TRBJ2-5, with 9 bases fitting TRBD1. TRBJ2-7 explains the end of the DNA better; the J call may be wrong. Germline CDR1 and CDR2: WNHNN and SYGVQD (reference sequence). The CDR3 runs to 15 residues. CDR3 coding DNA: TGCGCCAGCAATTGGGGGACAGGGAAAGACTACGAGCAGTACTTC. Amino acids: CASNWGTGKDYEQYF.

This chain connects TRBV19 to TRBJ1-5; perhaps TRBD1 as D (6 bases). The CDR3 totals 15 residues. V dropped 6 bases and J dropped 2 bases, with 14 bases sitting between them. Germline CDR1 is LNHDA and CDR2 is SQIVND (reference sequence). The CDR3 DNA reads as TGTGCCAGTAGCGCCCGGGGGGCGGGCAATCAGCCCCAGCATTTT. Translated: CASSARGAGNQPQHF.

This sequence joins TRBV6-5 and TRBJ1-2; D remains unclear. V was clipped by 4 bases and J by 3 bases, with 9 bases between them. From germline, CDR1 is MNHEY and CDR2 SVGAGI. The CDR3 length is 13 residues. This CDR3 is CASSSVDYYGYTF. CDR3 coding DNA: TGTGCCAGCAGTTCCGTTGACTACTATGGCTACACCTTC.

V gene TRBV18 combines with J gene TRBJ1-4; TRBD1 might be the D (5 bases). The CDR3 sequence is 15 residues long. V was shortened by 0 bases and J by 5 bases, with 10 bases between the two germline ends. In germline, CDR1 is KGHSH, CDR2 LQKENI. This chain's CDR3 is CASSPPGGRNEKLFF. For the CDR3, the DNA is TGTGCCAGCTCACCACCGGGGGGACGGAATGAAAAACTGTTTTTT.

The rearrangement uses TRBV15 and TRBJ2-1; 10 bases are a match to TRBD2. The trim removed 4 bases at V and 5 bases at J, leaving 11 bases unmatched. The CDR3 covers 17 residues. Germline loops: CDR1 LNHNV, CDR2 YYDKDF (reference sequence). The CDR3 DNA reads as TGTGCCACCAGCATGTCAAAGACTAGCGGGTTCAACAATGAGCAGTTCTTC. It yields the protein CATSMSKTSGFNNEQFF.

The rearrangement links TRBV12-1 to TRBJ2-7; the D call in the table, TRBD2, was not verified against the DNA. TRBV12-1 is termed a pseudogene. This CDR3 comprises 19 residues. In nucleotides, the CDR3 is TGTGCCAGCAGCTTTGAAGGGACTAGCGGGAGGGCAAGCTCCTACGAGCAGTACTTC. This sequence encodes CASSFEGTSGRASSYEQYF.

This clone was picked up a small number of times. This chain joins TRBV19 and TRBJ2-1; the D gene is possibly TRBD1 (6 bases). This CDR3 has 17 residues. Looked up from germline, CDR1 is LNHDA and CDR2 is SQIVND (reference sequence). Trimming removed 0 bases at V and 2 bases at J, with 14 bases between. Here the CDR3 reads CASSIDWGQETYNEQFF. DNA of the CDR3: TGTGCCAGTAGTATAGATTGGGGGCAGGAGACCTACAATGAGCAGTTCTTC.

This CDR3 reads CASSQDRGLEYEQYF. The CDR3 DNA reads as TGCGCCAGCAGCCAAGATAGGGGCCTTGAGTACGAGCAGTACTTC. V and J are TRBV4-1 and TRBJ2-7; D is possibly TRBD1 (5 bases). The germline V gene has CDR1 MGHRA and CDR2 YSYEKL. V dropped 0 bases and J dropped 4 bases, with 13 bases sitting between them. The CDR3 sequence is 15 residues long.

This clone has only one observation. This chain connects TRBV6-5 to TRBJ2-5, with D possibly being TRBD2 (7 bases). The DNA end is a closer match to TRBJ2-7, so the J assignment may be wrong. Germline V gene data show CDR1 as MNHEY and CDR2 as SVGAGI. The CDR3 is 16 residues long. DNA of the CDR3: TGTGCCAGCAGTTACTGGCCAGGTGGGGGGGCTTACGAGCAGTACTTC. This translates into CASSYWPGGGAYEQYF.

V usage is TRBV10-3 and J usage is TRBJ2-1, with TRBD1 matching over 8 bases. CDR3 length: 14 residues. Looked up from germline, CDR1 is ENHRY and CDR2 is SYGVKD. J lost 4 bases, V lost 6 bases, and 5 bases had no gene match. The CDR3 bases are TGTGCCATCAGACCGGACAGGGTTTACAATGAGCAGTTCTTC. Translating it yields CAIRPDRVYNEQFF.

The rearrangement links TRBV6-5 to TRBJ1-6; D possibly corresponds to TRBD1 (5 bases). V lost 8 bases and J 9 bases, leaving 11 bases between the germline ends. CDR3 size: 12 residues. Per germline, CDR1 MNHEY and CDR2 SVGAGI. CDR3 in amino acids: CASGQGSSPLHF. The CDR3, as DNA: TGTGCCAGCGGGCAGGGTAGTTCACCCCTCCACTTT.

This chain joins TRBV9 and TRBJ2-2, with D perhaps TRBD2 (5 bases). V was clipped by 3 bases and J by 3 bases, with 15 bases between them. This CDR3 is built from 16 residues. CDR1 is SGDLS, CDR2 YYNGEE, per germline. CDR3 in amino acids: CASSEGDQGDTGELFF. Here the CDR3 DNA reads TGTGCCAGCAGCGAGGGAGATCAAGGAGACACCGGGGAGCTGTTTTTT. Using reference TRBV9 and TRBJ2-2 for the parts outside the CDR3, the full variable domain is DSGVTQTPKHLITATGQRVTLRCSPRSGDLSVYWYQQSLDQGLQFLIQYYNGEERAKGNILERFSAQQFPDLHSELNLSSLELGDSALYFCASSEGDQGDTGELFFGEGSRLTVL.

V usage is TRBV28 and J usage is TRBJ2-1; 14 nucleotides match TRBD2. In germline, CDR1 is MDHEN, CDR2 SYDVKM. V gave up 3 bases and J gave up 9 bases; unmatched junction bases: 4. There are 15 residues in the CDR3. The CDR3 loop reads CASSFPGLAGAEQFF. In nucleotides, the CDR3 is TGTGCCAGCAGTTTTCCGGGACTAGCGGGAGCTGAGCAGTTCTTC.

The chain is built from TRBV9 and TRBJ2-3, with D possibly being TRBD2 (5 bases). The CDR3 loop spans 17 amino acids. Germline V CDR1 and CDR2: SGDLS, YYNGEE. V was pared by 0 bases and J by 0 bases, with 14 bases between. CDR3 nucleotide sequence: TGTGCCAGCAGCGTAGCCACGGACTCTACAAGCACAGATACGCAGTATTTT. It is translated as CASSVATDSTSTDTQYF.

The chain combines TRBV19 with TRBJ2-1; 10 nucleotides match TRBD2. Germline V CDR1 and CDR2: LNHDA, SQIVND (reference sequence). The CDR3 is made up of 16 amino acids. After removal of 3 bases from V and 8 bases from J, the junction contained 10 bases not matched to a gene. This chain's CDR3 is CASSIRASGSIDEQFF. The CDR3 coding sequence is TGTGCCAGTAGTATCAGGGCTAGCGGGAGCATCGATGAGCAGTTCTTC.